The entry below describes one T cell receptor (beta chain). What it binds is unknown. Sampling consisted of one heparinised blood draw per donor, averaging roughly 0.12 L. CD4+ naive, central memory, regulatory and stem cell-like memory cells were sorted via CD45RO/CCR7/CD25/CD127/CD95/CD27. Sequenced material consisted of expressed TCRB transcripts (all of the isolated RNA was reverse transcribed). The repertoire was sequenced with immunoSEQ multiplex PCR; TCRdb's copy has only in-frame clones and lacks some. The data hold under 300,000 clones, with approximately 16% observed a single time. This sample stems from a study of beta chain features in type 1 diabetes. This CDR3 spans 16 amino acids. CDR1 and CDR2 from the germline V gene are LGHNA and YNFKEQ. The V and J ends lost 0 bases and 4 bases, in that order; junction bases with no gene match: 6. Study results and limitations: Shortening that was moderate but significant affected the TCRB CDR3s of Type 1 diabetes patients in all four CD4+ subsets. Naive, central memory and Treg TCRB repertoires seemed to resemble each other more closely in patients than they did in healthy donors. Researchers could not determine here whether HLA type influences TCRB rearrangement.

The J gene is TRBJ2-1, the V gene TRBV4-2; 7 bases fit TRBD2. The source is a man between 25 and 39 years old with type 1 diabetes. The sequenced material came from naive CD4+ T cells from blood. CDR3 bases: TGTGCCAGCAGCCAAGATCCCAGCGGGATATACAATGAGCAGTTCTTC. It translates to CASSQDPSGIYNEQFF.